A single sample is the source of the 17 T cell receptor beta chains below, sequenced in a study of cytomegalovirus exposure and HLA in healthy donors. In the PCR, 60 Vbeta and 13 Jbeta primers were used. The data were produced by immunoSEQ multiplex PCR, yet TCRdb's version contains in-frame clones alone and is incomplete. Counted here are approximately 32,000 clones, 76% occurring once; the ten biggest clones make up 8.4%. The specimen sequenced was PBMCs. These receptors were collected from a woman in her thirties in good health and CMV-seropositive.

The gene calls are TRBV6-5 and TRBJ1-2, with D possibly TRBD1 on 6 matching bases. V was shortened by 6 bases and J by 4 bases, with 18 bases between the two germline ends. CDR1 and CDR2 from the germline V gene are MNHEY and SVGAGI. The CDR3 sequence is 15 residues long. For the CDR3, the DNA is TGTGCCAGCAGCTACGACTCTAACAGGGCCTATGGCTACACCTTC. Protein product: CASSYDSNRAYGYTF.

This clone occurred a few times. V is TRBV10-3 and J is TRBJ1-1; D ambiguous. The CDR3 has 14 residues. CDR1 is ENHRY, CDR2 SYGVKD, per germline. With 0 bases removed from V and 7 bases from J, the gap between germline ends came to 12 bases. CDR3 residues: CAISESGGENEAFF. In DNA, the CDR3 is TGTGCCATCAGTGAGTCGGGCGGGGAGAATGAAGCTTTCTTT.

The CDR3 DNA follows: TGTGCCAGCAGTTTCCTAAGGGAGACTGAGAACACTGAAGCTTTCTTT. It specifies CASSFLRETENTEAFF. V usage is TRBV6-7 and J usage is TRBJ1-1; D remains unclear. TRBV6-7 is an ORF for which the function is uncertain. The CDR3 is made up of 16 amino acids. Trimming removed 4 bases from V and 1 base from J, with 16 bases in between.

The CDR3 DNA reads TGTGCCAGCTCCGCCGGGTTACTCGGCAATCAGCCCCAGCATTTT. Translation gives CASSAGLLGNQPQHF. The J gene is TRBJ1-5, the V gene TRBV2; unclear D gene. Trimming removed 8 bases from V and 2 bases from J, with 16 bases in between. The germline V gene has CDR1 SNHLY and CDR2 FYNNEI. The CDR3 length is 15 residues.

This chain links TRBV28 with TRBJ2-6; 10 bases are shared with TRBD1. The germline CDR1 and CDR2 sequences are MDHEN and SYDVKM. The CDR3 covers 18 residues. Germline trimming cut 5 bases from V and 1 base from J; bases unmatched to any gene: 8. The CDR3, as DNA: TGTGCCAGCAGTCCCCCGGGACAGGGGACGTCTGGGGCCAACGTCCTGACTTTC. This codes for CASSPPGQGTSGANVLTF.

The gene calls are TRBV5-1 and TRBJ1-2, with D uncertain. This CDR3 is 13 amino acids long. V lost 5 bases, J lost 1 base, and 9 bases lay in between. Germline V gene sequence: CDR1 SGHRS, CDR2 YFSETQ. The CDR3 DNA sequence: TGCGCCAGCAGTGTGGAGCTTAACTATGGCTACACCTTC. It is translated as CASSVELNYGYTF.

The gene calls are TRBV4-1 and TRBJ2-7; 7 nucleotides agree with TRBD1. The CDR3 has 15 amino acids. CDR1 is MGHRA and CDR2 is YSYEKL in the germline V gene. V dropped 0 bases and J dropped 3; count of bases not matched to a gene: 5. The CDR3 reads CASSQEDRFFYEQYF. Here the CDR3 DNA reads TGCGCCAGCAGCCAAGAGGACAGGTTCTTCTACGAGCAGTACTTC.

The chain has TRBV27 and TRBJ2-7; TRBD2 matches 9 bases. The CDR3 runs to 16 residues. Germline CDR1 is MNHEY and CDR2 is SMNVEV (reference sequence). After removal of 6 bases from V and 3 bases from J, the junction contained 12 bases not matched to a gene. CDR3 nucleotides: TGTGCCAGCAGGGGACTAGCCCGTTCCCACTACTACGAGCAGTACTTC. It yields the protein CASRGLARSHYYEQYF.

The chain couples TRBV5-1 to TRBJ2-3, with D possibly being TRBD2 (5 bases). The CDR3 is made up of 15 amino acids. Trimming stripped 3 bases from V and 0 bases from J, with 11 bases between. Germline V lookup: CDR1 SGHRS, CDR2 YFSETQ. The CDR3 sequence: CASSSTGSSTDTQYF. The CDR3 DNA sequence: TGCGCCAGCAGCTCGACGGGGTCTAGCACAGATACGCAGTATTTT.

This chain connects TRBV27 to TRBJ2-7, with D possibly being TRBD1 (6 bases). The CDR3 is 13 amino acids. The V end was cut by 8 bases, the J end by 3 bases, with 14 bases between. CDR1 is MNHEY and CDR2 is SMNVEV in the germline V gene (reference sequence). The chain's CDR3 is CASSRQASYEQYF. CDR3 sequence (DNA): TGTGCCAGCTCTCGACAGGCTAGCTACGAGCAGTACTTC.

The chain has TRBV30 and TRBJ2-7; D not resolved. The CDR3 has 11 amino acids. Between the trimmed V and J ends, which lost 0 bases and 6 bases, there was a span of 6 bases. Per the germline V gene, CDR1 is GTSNPN and CDR2 is SVGIG (reference sequence). CDR3 sequence (DNA): TGTGCCTGGAGTGTACTGTCCGAGCAGTACTTC. Amino acid sequence: CAWSVLSEQYF.

The chain couples TRBV12-5 to TRBJ1-5, with D hard to call. The germline V and J ends were trimmed by 0 bases and 6 bases, with 6 bases remaining between them. CDR3 size: 13 residues. Germline CDR1 and CDR2: LGHNT and FRNRAP. CDR3 sequence: CASGLVPTQPQHF. The CDR3 DNA follows: TGTGCTAGTGGTTTGGTACCTACTCAGCCCCAGCATTTT.

This chain links TRBV13 with TRBJ1-6; perhaps TRBD1 as D (6 bases). Germline V lookup: CDR1 PRHDT, CDR2 FYEKMQ (reference sequence). This CDR3 is 16 amino acids long. Trimming took off 5 bases at V and 9 bases at J, with 20 bases between the two ends. CDR3 coding DNA: TGTGCCAGCAGCCTTGGGACAACCCGGGCGTTTTCACCCCTCCACTTT. This encodes CASSLGTTRAFSPLHF.

This clone was detected once. The gene calls are TRBV27 and TRBJ1-4, with D tentatively TRBD1 (6 bases). CDR1 and CDR2 (germline): MNHEY, SMNVEV (reference sequence). The CDR3 sequence is 15 residues long. V lost 7 bases to trimming and J lost 8 bases, with 20 bases between them. CDR3 amino acids: CASTKLGGQWEKLFF. Written as DNA, the CDR3 is TGTGCCAGCACTAAATTGGGGGGGCAATGGGAAAAACTGTTTTTT. Full variable domain (rest looked up from reference TRBV27 and TRBJ1-4): EAQVTQNPRYLITVTGKKLTVTCSQNMNHEYMSWYRQDPGLGLRQIYYSMNVEVTDKGDVPEGYKVSRKEKRNFPLILESPSPNQTSLYFCASTKLGGQWEKLFFGSGTQLSVL.

V usage is TRBV21-1 and J usage is TRBJ2-7; TRBD1 is taken as the D call from the table, unchecked against the DNA. TRBV21-1 has pseudogene status. This CDR3 comprises 13 residues. CDR3 amino acids: CAKGDRPYYEQYF. The CDR3 nucleotides read TGTGCCAAAGGGGACAGACCTTACTACGAGCAGTACTTC.

The J gene is TRBJ2-3, the V gene TRBV10-1; a weak D match, TRBD2 (6 bases). V was shortened by 0 bases and J by 1 base, with 8 bases between the two germline ends. The CDR3 runs 15 residues. Germline V CDR1 and CDR2: WNHNN, SYGVQD (reference sequence). The CDR3 spells CASSESTGGTDTQYF. Here the CDR3 DNA reads TGCGCCAGCAGTGAGTCAACGGGGGGCACAGATACGCAGTATTTT.

The genes are TRBV6-4 and TRBJ2-1; no clear D gene. CDR1 is MRHNA, CDR2 SNTAGT, per germline. Trimming removed 3 bases at V and 3 bases at J, with 6 bases between. The CDR3 consists of 13 residues. The CDR3 region is CASSEDNYNEQFF. DNA for the CDR3: TGTGCCAGCAGTGAAGACAACTACAATGAGCAGTTCTTC.